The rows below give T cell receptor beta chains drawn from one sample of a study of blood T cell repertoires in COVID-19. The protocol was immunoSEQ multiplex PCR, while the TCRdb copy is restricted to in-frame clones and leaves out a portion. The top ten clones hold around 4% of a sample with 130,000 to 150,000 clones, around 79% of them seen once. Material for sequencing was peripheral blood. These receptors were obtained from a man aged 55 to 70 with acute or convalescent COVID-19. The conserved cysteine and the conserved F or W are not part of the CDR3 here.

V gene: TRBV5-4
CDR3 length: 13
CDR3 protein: AAAWGQGYTGELF

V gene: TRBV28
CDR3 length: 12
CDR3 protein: ASATDRALWAQY

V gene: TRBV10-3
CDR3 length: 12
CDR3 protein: AISATGLNSPLH

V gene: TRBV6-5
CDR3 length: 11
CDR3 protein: ASRLTRYNEQF

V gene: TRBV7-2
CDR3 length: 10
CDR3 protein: ASSLLAGELF

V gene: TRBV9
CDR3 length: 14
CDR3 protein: ASSVAVWDSQETQY

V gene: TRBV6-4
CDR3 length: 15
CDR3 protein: ASSPQGQGFATDTQY

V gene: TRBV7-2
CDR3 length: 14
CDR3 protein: ASSLVAGGVTDTQY

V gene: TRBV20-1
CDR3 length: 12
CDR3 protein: SASGASGTHTQY

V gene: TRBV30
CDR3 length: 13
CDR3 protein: AWSGGQGVRDTQY

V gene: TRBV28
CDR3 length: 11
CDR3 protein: ASSLGDLTVAF

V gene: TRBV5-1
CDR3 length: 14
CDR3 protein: ASSSTSGSTTDTQY

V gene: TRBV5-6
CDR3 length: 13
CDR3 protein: ASSWSSGRTDIQY

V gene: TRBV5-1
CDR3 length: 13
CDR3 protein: ASSLPSGNSDTQY

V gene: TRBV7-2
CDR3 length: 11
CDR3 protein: ASSLSSGEKLF

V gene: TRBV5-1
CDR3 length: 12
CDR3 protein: ASSLGTGAPEQY

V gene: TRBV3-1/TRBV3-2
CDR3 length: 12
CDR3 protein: ASSHPSGSEGYT

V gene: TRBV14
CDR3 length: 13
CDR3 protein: ASSPRTGPGAEAF

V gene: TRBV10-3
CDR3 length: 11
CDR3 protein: ATLDLGADTQY

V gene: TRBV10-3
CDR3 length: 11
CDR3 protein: ATNTGGSYEQY